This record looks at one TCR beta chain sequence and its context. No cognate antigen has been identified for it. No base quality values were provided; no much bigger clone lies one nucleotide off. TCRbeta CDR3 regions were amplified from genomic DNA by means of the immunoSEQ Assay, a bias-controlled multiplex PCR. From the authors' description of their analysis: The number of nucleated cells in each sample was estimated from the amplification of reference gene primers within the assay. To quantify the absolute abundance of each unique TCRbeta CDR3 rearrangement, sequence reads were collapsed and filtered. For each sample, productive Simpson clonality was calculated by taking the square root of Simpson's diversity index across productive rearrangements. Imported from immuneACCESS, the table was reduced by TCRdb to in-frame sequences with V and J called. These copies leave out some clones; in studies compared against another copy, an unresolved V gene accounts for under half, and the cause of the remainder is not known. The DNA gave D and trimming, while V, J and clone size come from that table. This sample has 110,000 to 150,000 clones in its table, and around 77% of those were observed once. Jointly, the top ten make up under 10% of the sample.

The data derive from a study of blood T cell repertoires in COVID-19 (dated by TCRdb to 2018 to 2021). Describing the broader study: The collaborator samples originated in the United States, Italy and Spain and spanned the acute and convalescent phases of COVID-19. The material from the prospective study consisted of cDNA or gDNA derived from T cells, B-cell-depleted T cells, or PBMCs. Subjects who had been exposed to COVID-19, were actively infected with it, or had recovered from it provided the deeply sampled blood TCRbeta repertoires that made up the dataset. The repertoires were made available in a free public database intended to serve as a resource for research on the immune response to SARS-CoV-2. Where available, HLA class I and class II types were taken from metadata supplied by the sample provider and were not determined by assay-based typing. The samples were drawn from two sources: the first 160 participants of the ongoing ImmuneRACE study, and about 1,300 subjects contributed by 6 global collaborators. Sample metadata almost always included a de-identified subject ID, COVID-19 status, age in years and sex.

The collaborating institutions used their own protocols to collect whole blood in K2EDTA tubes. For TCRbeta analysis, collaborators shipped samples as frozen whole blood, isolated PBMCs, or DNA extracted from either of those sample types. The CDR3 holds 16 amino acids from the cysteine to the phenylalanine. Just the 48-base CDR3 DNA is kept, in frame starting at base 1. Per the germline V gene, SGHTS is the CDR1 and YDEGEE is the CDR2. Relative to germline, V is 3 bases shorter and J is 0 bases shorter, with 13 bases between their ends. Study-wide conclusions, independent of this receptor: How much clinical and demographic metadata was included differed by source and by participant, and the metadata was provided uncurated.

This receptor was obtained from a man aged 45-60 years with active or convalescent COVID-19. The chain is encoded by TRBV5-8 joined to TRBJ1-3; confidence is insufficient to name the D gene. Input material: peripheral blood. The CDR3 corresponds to CASSYTTANSGNTIYF. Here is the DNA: TGTGCCAGCAGCTATACTACTGCCAACTCTGGAAACACCATATATTTT.